A selection of T cell receptor beta chains follows, all from one sample in a study of blood T cell repertoires in COVID-19. Assay: immunoSEQ multiplex PCR; the TCRdb copy retains only in-frame clones and omits some. The sample lists 310,000 or so clones; roughly 87% were seen once. Sequencing was performed on peripheral blood. These receptors were collected from a man aged 30 to 45 with COVID-19, enrolled during active disease. CDR3s include the opening cysteine and the closing phenylalanine or tryptophan. The D gene is left open where the match is weak.

CASSLRTSGRSSYNEQFF TRBD2 TRBJ2-1 TRBV7-6
CASAGRTGNTIYF . TRBJ1-3 TRBV10-3
CASSLDLTSYEQYF . TRBJ2-7 TRBV7-2
CASSVSPGHLYGYTF . TRBJ1-2 TRBV9
CASSQVTGAIYGYTF TRBD1 TRBJ1-2 TRBV3-1/TRBV3-2
CASSQDRGPKETQYF . TRBJ2-5 TRBV4-1
CASSLTRTAYNEQFF . TRBJ2-1 TRBV7-3
CASSPRSGGFPYNEQFF TRBD2 TRBJ2-1 TRBV7-2
CASSQEPQGGNTGELFF TRBD1 TRBJ2-2 TRBV4-3
CASSVEQGGRVYEQYF TRBD1 TRBJ2-7 TRBV28